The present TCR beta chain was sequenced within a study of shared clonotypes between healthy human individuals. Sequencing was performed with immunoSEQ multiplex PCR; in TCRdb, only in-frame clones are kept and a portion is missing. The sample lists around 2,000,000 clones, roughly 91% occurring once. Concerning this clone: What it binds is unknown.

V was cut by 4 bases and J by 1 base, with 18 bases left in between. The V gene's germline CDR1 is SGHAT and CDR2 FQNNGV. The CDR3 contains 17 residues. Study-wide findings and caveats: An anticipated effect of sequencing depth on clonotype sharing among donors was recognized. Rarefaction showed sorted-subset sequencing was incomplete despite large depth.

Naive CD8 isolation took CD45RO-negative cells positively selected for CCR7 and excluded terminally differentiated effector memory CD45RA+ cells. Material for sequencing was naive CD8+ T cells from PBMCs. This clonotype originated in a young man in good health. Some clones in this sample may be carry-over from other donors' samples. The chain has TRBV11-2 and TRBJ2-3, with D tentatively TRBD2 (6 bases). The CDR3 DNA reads TGTGCCAGCAGCTCCCCGGGCGGAGGGTTAGGCACAGATACGCAGTATTTT. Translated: CASSSPGGGLGTDTQYF.